Presented here are 14 T cell receptor beta chains from one specimen sequenced in a study of blood T cells in healthy people across ages (dated by TCRdb to between 2014 and 2016). The protocol used for the library was 5' RACE. The second PCR ran for roughly 7 to 12 cycles and used a J-beta primer mix along with a sample-barcoded 5' primer. TCRdb trimmed the raw reads at Q25, called clones with MiXCR and kept productive beta chains. Rows with one shared CDR3 protein collapse into an entry with the most common genes and DNA. This sample comprises 1.5 million to 2 million distinct CDR3 sequences, about two fifths of them detected only once. The ten largest clonotypes hold 20% to 25% of the sample. Sequenced material: blood. The receptors come from a human donor in good health.

This chain uses TRBV20-1 with TRBJ2-3; possibly TRBD1 for D (5 bases). This CDR3 region has 15 residues. The germline CDR1 and CDR2 sequences are DFQATT and SNEGSKA (reference sequence). Trimming shortened V by 0 bases and J by 1 base, and 11 bases separated the two germline ends. CDR3 sequence reads: CSARDRGQGTDTQYF. The CDR3 region has the DNA TGCAGTGCTAGAGATCGAGGACAAGGCACAGATACGCAGTATTTT.

The table lists this clonotype with a few counts. The chain employs TRBV29-1 and TRBJ2-7, with 7 bases matching TRBD1. J gave up 0 bases and V 7 bases, and 9 bases lay outside the gene matches. This CDR3 is built from 14 residues. The germline gives CDR1 SQVTM, CDR2 ANQGSEA. The CDR3 nucleotides are TGCAGCGCTAACCGACAGGGCAGCTCCTACGAGCAGTACTTC. Protein sequence: CSANRQGSSYEQYF.

Notes on this clonotype: A much more abundant neighbour one base away suggests this may be a read error. The V gene is TRBV4-3, the J gene TRBJ2-4, with 8 bases matching TRBD1. The J call may be mistaken, given a closer DNA end match to TRBJ2-7. The CDR3 is 13 residues long. Per the germline V gene, CDR1 is LGHNA and CDR2 is YSLEER. The CDR3 loop is CVSSRQQGDEQYF. The CDR3, as DNA: TGCGTCAGCAGCCGCCAACAGGGGGACGAGCAGTACTTC.

The chain is built from TRBV12-3 or TRBV12-4 and TRBJ1-2, with a possible D match to TRBD1 (6 bases). This CDR3 is built from 16 residues. Trimming removed 3 bases at V and 6 bases at J, with 20 bases between. The CDR3 is CASSFGGRLGVDGYTF. In DNA, the CDR3 is TGTGCCAGCAGTTTTGGGGGGCGGTTAGGCGTGGATGGCTACACCTTC.

The rearrangement links TRBV7-9 to TRBJ2-4; D unclear. Per the germline V gene, CDR1 is SEHNR and CDR2 is FQNEAQ (reference sequence). This CDR3 has 11 residues. V was cut by 4 bases and J by 13 bases, with 11 bases left in between. CDR3 coding DNA: TGTGCCAGCAGCTCCGGGCCACAGCAGTACTTC. This translates into CASSSGPQQYF.

The genes are TRBV5-4 and TRBJ2-1; 10 nucleotides match TRBD1. CDR1 is SGHNT, CDR2 YYREEE, per germline (reference sequence). The CDR3 length is 14 residues. Trimming at V came to 2 bases and at J to 10 bases, leaving 6 bases not matched to a gene. CDR3 bases: TGTGCCAGCAGCTTACGGACAGGGGGTTACGAGCAGTTCTTC. Translated: CASSLRTGGYEQFF. The complete variable domain, with remaining parts taken from reference TRBV5-4 and TRBJ2-1, reads ETGVTQSPTHLIKTRGQQVTLRCSSQSGHNTVSWYQQALGQGPQFIFQYYREEENGRGNFPPRFSGLQFPNYSSELNVNALELDDSALYLCASSLRTGGYEQFFGPGTRLTVL.

The V gene is TRBV10-3, the J gene TRBJ1-1, with no clear D. The CDR3 sequence is 12 residues long. Trimming pared 4 bases from V and 0 bases from J, leaving 3 bases between. CDR1 ENHRY and CDR2 SYGVKD come from the germline V gene. The CDR3 spells CAISALNTEAFF. The CDR3 DNA is TGTGCCATCAGTGCCCTGAACACTGAAGCTTTCTTT.

Comment on this clonotype: With a much larger clone just one base away, this may be a read error. The chain links TRBV24-1 to TRBJ1-2, with 8 bases lining up with TRBD1. The ends lost 12 bases at V and 7 bases at J; junction bases unmatched: 12. CDR1 and CDR2 (germline): KGHDR, SFDVKD. CDR3 length: 13 residues. The CDR3 here is CASMRGQGGGYTF. Here the CDR3 DNA reads TGTGCCTCCATGAGAGGACAGGGAGGTGGCTACACCTTC.

This chain joins TRBV29-1 and TRBJ2-1; maybe TRBD1 (5 bases). With 7 bases removed from V and 7 bases from J, the gap between germline ends came to 20 bases. From germline, CDR1 is SQVTM and CDR2 ANQGSEA. The CDR3 is made up of 14 amino acids. CDR3 loop: CSARTRLSRNEQFF. The CDR3 DNA is TGCAGCGCTAGGACACGGCTATCGAGGAATGAGCAGTTCTTC.

The CDR3 protein is CASSRQGNRLETQYF. The DNA for the CDR3 is TGTGCCAGCAGCCGACAGGGGAATCGGTTGGAGACCCAGTACTTC. This chain links TRBV7-9 with TRBJ2-5, with TRBD1 matching 8 bases. Unmatched junction bases numbered 10, after V lost 5 bases and J lost 5 bases. The CDR3 totals 15 residues. Looked up from germline, CDR1 is SEHNR and CDR2 is FQNEAQ (reference sequence).

The chain recombines TRBV30 with TRBJ2-1, with D uncertain. Per the germline V gene, CDR1 is GTSNPN and CDR2 is SVGIG (reference sequence). V lost 1 base, J lost 6 bases, and 7 bases lay in between. CDR3 length: 12 residues. The CDR3 DNA reads as TGTGCCTGGAGTGATGGCCGCAATGAGCAGTTCTTC. Translation gives CAWSDGRNEQFF.

This sequence joins TRBV2 and TRBJ2-7; TRBD1 agrees at 11 bases. Trimming took 7 bases from V and 5 from J; bases not matched to a gene: 7. Germline V gene data show CDR1 as SNHLY and CDR2 as FYNNEI. This CDR3 comprises 14 residues. In DNA form, the CDR3 reads TGTGCCAGCACAGGGGACAGGGGGAACGACGAGCAGTACTTC. This encodes CASTGDRGNDEQYF.

This clonotype was seen more than once but under ten times. The CDR3 sequence is CSVTKGSDTQYF. The DNA of the CDR3 is TGCAGCGTAACAAAAGGGTCAGATACGCAGTATTTT. The chain uses TRBV29-1 and TRBJ2-3, with D unclear. Trimming took 6 bases from V and 4 from J, leaving 11 bases between them. Per germline, CDR1 SQVTM and CDR2 ANQGSEA. This CDR3 spans 12 amino acids.

The CDR3 DNA reads TGTGCCAGCAGCCCCGAAGGTGTATTGGGCCCTGAAGCTTTCTTT. The encoded protein is CASSPEGVLGPEAFF. The chain uses TRBV7-3 and TRBJ1-1, with D hard to call. Per the germline V gene, CDR1 is SGHTA and CDR2 is FQGTGA. Trimming removed 5 bases from V and 6 bases from J, with 19 bases in between. CDR3 length: 15 residues. The whole variable domain, remainder taken from reference TRBV7-3 and TRBJ1-1, is GAGVSQTPSNKVTEKGKYVELRCDPISGHTALYWYRQSLGQGPEFLIYFQGTGAADDSGLPNDRFFAVRPEGSVSTLKIQRTERGDSAVYLCASSPEGVLGPEAFFGQGTRLTVV.